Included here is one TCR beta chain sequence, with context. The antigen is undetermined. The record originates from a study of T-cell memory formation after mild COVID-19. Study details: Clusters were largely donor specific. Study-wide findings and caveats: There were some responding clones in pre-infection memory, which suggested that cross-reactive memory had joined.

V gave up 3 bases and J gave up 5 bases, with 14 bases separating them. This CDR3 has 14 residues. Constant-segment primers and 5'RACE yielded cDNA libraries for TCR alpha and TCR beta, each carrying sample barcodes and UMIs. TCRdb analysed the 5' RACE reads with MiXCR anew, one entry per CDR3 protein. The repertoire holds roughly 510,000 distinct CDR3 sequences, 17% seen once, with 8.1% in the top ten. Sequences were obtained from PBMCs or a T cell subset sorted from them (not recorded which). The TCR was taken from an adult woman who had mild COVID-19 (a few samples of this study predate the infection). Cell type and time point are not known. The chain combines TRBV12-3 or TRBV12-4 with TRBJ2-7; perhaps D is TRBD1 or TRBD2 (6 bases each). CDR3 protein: CASSFYGGWNEQYF. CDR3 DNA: TGTGCCAGCAGTTTTTACGGGGGCTGGAACGAGCAGTACTTC.